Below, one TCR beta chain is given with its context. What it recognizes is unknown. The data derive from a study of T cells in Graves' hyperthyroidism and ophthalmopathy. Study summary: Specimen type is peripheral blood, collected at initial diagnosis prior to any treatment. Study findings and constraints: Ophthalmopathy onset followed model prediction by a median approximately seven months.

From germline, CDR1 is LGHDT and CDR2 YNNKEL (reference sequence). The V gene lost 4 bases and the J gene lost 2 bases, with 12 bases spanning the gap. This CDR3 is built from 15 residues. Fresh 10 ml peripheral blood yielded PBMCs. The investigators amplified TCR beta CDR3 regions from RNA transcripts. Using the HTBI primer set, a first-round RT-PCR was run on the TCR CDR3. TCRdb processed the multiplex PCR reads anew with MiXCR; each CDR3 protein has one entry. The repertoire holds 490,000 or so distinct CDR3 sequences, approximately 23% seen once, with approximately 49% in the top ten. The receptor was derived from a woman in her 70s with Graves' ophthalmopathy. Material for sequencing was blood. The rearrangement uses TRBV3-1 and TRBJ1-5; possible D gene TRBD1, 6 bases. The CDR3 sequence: CASSPQGAGNQPQHF. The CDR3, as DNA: TGTGCCAGCAGCCCACAGGGTGCGGGCAATCAGCCCCAGCATTTT.